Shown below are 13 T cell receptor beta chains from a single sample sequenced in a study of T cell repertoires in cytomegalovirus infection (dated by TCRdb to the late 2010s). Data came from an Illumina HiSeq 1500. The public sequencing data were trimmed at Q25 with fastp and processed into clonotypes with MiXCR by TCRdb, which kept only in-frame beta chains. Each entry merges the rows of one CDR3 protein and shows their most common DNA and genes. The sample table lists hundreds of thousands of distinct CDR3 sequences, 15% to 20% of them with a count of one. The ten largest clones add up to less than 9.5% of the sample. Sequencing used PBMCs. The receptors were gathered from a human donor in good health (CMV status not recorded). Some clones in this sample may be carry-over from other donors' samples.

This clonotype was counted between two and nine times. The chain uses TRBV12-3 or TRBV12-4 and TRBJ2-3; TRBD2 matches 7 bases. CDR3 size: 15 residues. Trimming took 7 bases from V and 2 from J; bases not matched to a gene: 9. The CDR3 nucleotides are TGTGCCAGCAATCTGGGGCTAGCGGACACAGATACGCAGTATTTT. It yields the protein CASNLGLADTDTQYF.

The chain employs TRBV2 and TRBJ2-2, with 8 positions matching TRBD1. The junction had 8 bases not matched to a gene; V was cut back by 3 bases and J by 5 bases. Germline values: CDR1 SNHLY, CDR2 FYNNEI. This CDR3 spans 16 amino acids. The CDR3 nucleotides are TGTGCCAGCAGTGACCAGGGGGCGAAGGGAACCGGGGAGCTGTTTTTT. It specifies CASSDQGAKGTGELFF.

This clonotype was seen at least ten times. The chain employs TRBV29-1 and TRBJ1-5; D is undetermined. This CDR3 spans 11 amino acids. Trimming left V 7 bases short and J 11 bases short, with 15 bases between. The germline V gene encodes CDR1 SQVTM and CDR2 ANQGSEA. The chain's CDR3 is CSAQDAIAQHF. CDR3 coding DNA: TGCAGCGCCCAGGACGCGATAGCCCAGCATTTT.

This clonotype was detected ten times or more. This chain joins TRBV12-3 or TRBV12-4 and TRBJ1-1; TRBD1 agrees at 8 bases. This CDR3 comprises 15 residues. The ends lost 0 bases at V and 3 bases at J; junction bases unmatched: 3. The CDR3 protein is CASSLAETGDTEAFF. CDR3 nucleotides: TGTGCCAGCAGTTTAGCGGAGACAGGGGACACTGAAGCTTTCTTT.

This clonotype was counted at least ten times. This CDR3 reads CASRLDNVFVNTEAFF. In DNA, the CDR3 is TGTGCCAGTAGGCTTGACAACGTCTTCGTGAACACTGAAGCTTTCTTT. The chain uses TRBV19 and TRBJ1-1, with D uncertain. Germline V gene lookup returns CDR1 LNHDA and CDR2 SQIVND (reference sequence). This CDR3 is 16 amino acids long. V dropped 6 bases and J dropped 0 bases, with 17 bases sitting between them.

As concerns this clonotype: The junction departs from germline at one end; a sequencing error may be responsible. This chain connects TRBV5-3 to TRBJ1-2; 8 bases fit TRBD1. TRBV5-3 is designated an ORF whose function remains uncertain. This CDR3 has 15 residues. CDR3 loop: CASSLPSQGAVGYTF. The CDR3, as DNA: TGTGCCAGCAGCTTACCCTCTCAGGGGGCGGTTGGCTACACCTTC.

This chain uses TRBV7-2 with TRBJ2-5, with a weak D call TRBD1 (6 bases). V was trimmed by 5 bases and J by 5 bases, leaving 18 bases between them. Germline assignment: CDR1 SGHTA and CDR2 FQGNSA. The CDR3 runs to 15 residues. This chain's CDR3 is CASSPPGTLRETQYF. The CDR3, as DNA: TGTGCCAGCAGCCCCCCAGGGACACTAAGGGAGACCCAGTACTTC.

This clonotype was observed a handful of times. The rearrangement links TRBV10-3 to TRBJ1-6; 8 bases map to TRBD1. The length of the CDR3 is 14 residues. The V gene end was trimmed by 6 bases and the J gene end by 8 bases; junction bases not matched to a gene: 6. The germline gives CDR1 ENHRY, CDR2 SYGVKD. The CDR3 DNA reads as TGTGCCATCAGCCGACAGGGGAGGGATTCACCCCTCCACTTT. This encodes CAISRQGRDSPLHF.

This CDR3 is CSVGMDSTSTDTQYF. The CDR3 nucleotides read TGCAGCGTCGGCATGGACAGCACTAGCACAGATACGCAGTATTTT. This rearrangement joins TRBV29-1 to TRBJ2-3; maybe TRBD1 (6 bases). Germline CDR1 reads SQVTM; CDR2 reads ANQGSEA. V was trimmed by 6 bases and J by 0 bases, leaving 16 bases between them. The CDR3 length is 15 residues.

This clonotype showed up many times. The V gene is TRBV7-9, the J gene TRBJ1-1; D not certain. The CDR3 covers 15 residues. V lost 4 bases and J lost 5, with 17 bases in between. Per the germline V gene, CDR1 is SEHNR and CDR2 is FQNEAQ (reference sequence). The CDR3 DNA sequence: TGTGCCAGCAGCTCCCGGGCGATAGCGGGGACTGAAGCTTTCTTT. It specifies CASSSRAIAGTEAFF.

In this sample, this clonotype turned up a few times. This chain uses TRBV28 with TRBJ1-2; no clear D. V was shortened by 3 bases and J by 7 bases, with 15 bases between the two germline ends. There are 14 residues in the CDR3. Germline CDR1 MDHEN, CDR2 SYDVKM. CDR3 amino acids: CASSFVGLAGGYTF. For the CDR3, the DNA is TGTGCCAGCAGTTTTGTAGGGCTCGCCGGTGGCTACACCTTC.

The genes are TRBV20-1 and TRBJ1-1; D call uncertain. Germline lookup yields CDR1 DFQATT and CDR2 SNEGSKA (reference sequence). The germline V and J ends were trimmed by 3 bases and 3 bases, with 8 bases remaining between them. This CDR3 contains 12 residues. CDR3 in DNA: TGCAGTGCTAGTTCGGTGTACACTGAAGCTTTCTTT. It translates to CSASSVYTEAFF.

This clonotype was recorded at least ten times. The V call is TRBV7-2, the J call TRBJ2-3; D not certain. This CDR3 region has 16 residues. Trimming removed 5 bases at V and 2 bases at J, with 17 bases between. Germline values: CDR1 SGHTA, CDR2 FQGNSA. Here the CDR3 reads CASSQHAITITDTQYF. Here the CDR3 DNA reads TGTGCCAGCAGCCAACACGCGATTACCATCACAGATACGCAGTATTTT.